Listed below are T cell receptor beta chains from one sample, sequenced in a study of T cells after yellow fever vaccination. TCRdb reanalysed the 5' RACE reads using MiXCR and keeps one entry per CDR3 protein. The sample includes 150,000 to 200,000 distinct CDR3 sequences, about 11% seen only once; the top ten take about 40%. The input for sequencing was CD8+ T cells sorted from PBMCs, taken 15 days after the yellow fever booster vaccination. The origin of the receptors is a man younger than 30 who received the YFV17D yellow fever vaccine. Both conserved end residues are part of each CDR3. Each record gives: J gene, clone size, V gene, D gene, CDR3 DNA, CDR3 protein. D genes are given only for firm matches. Rows may omit the clone size; those that give it use once, few, many or a size class.

TRBJ2-2,-,TRBV10-3,TRBD1,TGTGCCATCAGTGAATCAGGGACAGGGCCCGGGGAGCTGTTTTTT,CAISESGTGPGELFF
TRBJ2-1,-,TRBV20-1,TRBD2,TGCAGTGCTAGAGATGGGACTAGCGGGGGGCATGAGCAGTTCTTC,CSARDGTSGGHEQFF
TRBJ2-2,few,TRBV4-2,-,TGTGCCAGCAGCCAAGACGGGGGCAGGGAGCTGTTTTTT,CASSQDGGRELFF
TRBJ2-2,few,TRBV6-2/TRBV6-3,-,TGTGCCAGCAGCACAGGGTTCACCGGGGAGCTGTTTTTT,CASSTGFTGELFF
TRBJ2-3,-,TRBV11-2,TRBD2,TGTGCCAGCAGCTCCTTTAGCGGGGGGGAGGATACGCAGTATTTT,CASSSFSGGEDTQYF
TRBJ2-7,many,TRBV4-3,TRBD1,TGCGCCAGCAGCCAAGAGGGGACAGGGAGCGAGCAGTACTTC,CASSQEGTGSEQYF
TRBJ2-5,-,TRBV19,-,TGTGCCAGTAGTATAGCGGGGAGTGAGACCCAGTACTTC,CASSIAGSETQYF
TRBJ2-3,-,TRBV4-3,-,TGCGCCAGCAGCCAAGATGGGGGCGGGGGCAGGGAGGCAGATACGCAGTATTTT,CASSQDGGGGREADTQYF
TRBJ1-5,-,TRBV19,TRBD1,TGTGCCAGTAGTATAGGACAGGGACGGGACAGCAATCAGCCCCAGCATTTT,CASSIGQGRDSNQPQHF
TRBJ2-1,many,TRBV7-9,-,TGTGCCAGCAGCTACAATGAGCAGTTCTTC,CASSYNEQFF
TRBJ2-5,many,TRBV27,TRBD2,TGTGCCAGCAAGCCGGGACTAGGAGGACAAGAGACCCAGTACTTC,CASKPGLGGQETQYF
TRBJ1-6,-,TRBV7-2,-,TGTGCCAGCAGCTTAGTACGGGAAACTTCACCCCTCCACTTT,CASSLVRETSPLHF
TRBJ2-7,-,TRBV10-3,TRBD2,TGTGCCATCAGTGAGACTAGCGGGGGCTACGAGCAGTACTTC,CAISETSGGYEQYF
TRBJ1-2,few,TRBV3-1,-,TGTGCCAGCAGCCAAGGGGTCGCAACAGGGCTAAAGGGCTACACCTTC,CASSQGVATGLKGYTF
TRBJ1-2,many,TRBV4-3,-,TGCGCCAGCAGCCCCGCGGGTAGGGTCTCTAGTGATGGCTACACCTTC,CASSPAGRVSSDGYTF
TRBJ2-6,-,TRBV7-9,-,TGTGCCAGCAGCTTAGGACAGCCACTCTCCAACGTCCTGACTTTC,CASSLGQPLSNVLTF
TRBJ1-1,many,TRBV4-2,-,TGTGCCAGCACCGACTGGGGGGCTGAAGCTTTCTTT,CASTDWGAEAFF
TRBJ2-1,many,TRBV29-1,-,TGCAGCGTTGAAGGACAGCGATACAATGAGCAGTTCTTC,CSVEGQRYNEQFF
TRBJ2-7,few,TRBV6-5,-,TGTGCCAGCAGTTACGCCCAGACCAACTACGAGCAGTACTTC,CASSYAQTNYEQYF
TRBJ1-2,-,TRBV6-5,-,TGTGCCAGCAGTTACTCGAAGGGCCAGGGTAACTATGGCTACACCTTC,CASSYSKGQGNYGYTF
TRBJ2-7,-,TRBV7-2,TRBD1,TGTGCCAGCAGCTTAGGGACAGGGAACCTACGTGAGCAGTACTTC,CASSLGTGNLREQYF
TRBJ2-7,-,TRBV27,-,TGTGCCAGCAGTGTCAGGGGAGGGGGGTGGCTGGAGCAGTACTTC,CASSVRGGGWLEQYF
TRBJ2-7,few,TRBV6-5,-,TGTGCCAGCAAACCCTCCGAATACTCCTACGAGCAGTACTTC,CASKPSEYSYEQYF
TRBJ1-3,-,TRBV15,-,TGTGCCACCTCCACAGCCTCTGGAAACACCATATATTTT,CATSTASGNTIYF
TRBJ1-1,many,TRBV20-1,-,TGCAGTGCCGATTCCCAGAACCAGAGTGAAGCTTTCTTT,CSADSQNQSEAFF
TRBJ1-6,-,TRBV20-1,-,TGCAGTGCTGAGTCAGGAAGGGCGAATTCACCCCTCCACTTT,CSAESGRANSPLHF
TRBJ1-5,few,TRBV7-6,-,TGTGCCAGCAGCTCACACACGGGCAGCAATCAGCCCCAGCATTTT,CASSSHTGSNQPQHF
TRBJ2-1,few,TRBV7-9,-,TGTGCCAGCAGCTTAAGTCTCTCGGGCAATGAGCAGTTCTTC,CASSLSLSGNEQFF
TRBJ2-1,many,TRBV15,TRBD2,TGTGCCACCGGCTACCGGACTAGCGGGGGGGCCGGTCGGTACAATGAGCAGTTCTTC,CATGYRTSGGAGRYNEQFF
TRBJ2-3,-,TRBV12-3/TRBV12-4,TRBD1,TGTGCCAGCAGTCCCCGGACAGGGTACACAGATACGCAGTATTTT,CASSPRTGYTDTQYF
TRBJ2-1,few,TRBV27,TRBD1,TGTGCCAGCAGTTTACCTACAGGGGGCTCCTACAATGAGCAGTTCTTC,CASSLPTGGSYNEQFF
TRBJ2-5,few,TRBV29-1,-,TGCAGCGCCCCCAGGGGGGGGACCCAGTACTTC,CSAPRGGTQYF
TRBJ2-7,-,TRBV27,-,TGTGCCAGCAGGCGAATTACGGACGGGGAAGCTATCAACGAGCAGTACTTC,CASRRITDGEAINEQYF
TRBJ1-2,few,TRBV28,TRBD1,TGTGCCAGCAGATCCACCGGGACAGCCTATGGCTACACCTTC,CASRSTGTAYGYTF
TRBJ2-7,few,TRBV4-3,TRBD2,TGCGCCAGCAGCCCGAGTAGGACTAGCGGGGCATACGAGCAGTACTTC,CASSPSRTSGAYEQYF
TRBJ2-6,-,TRBV6-2/TRBV6-3,-,TGTGCCAGCAGACCAGTAATTGGGGGCTCTGGGGCCAACGTCCTGACTTTC,CASRPVIGGSGANVLTF
TRBJ1-1,few,TRBV29-1,-,TGCAGCGTTGAAGAAGCGGACACTGAAGCTTTCTTT,CSVEEADTEAFF
TRBJ2-5,few,TRBV7-9,-,TGTGCCAGCAGCCTCGGACGTCAAGAGACCCAGTACTTC,CASSLGRQETQYF
TRBJ2-3,few,TRBV4-1,TRBD1,TGCGCCAGCAGCCATCAGGGGGCTTTTCCAGATACGCAGTATTTT,CASSHQGAFPDTQYF
TRBJ2-1,-,TRBV6-5,-,TGTGCCAGCAGTTATCAGTACTTCGCTGAGCAGTTCTTC,CASSYQYFAEQFF
TRBJ2-3,few,TRBV7-8,TRBD2,TGTGCCAGCAGCCCGGGACTAGCGGGGGCGCCCCTCGGAGATACGCAGTATTTT,CASSPGLAGAPLGDTQYF
TRBJ2-2,few,TRBV6-6,-,TGTGCCAGCACCCTTTCGTACATGTCGAACACCGGGGAGCTGTTTTTT,CASTLSYMSNTGELFF
TRBJ2-3,-,TRBV7-2,-,TGTGCCAGCAGCCCTGGGGGCAGTTACACAGATACGCAGTATTTT,CASSPGGSYTDTQYF
TRBJ2-1,many,TRBV7-8,TRBD2,TGTGCCGGAGCGCCGGGACTAGCGAACGAGCAGTTCTTC,CAGAPGLANEQFF
TRBJ2-5,few,TRBV7-8,-,TGTGCCAGCAGCCCGATCCTTAGCTGGGAGACCCAGTACTTC,CASSPILSWETQYF
TRBJ1-3,few,TRBV6-5,-,TGTGCCAGCAGCGGGCAAGGAAACACCATATATTTT,CASSGQGNTIYF
TRBJ1-2,-,TRBV15,TRBD1,TGTGCCACCAGCAGGACAGGGGCGAGCGGCTACACCTTC,CATSRTGASGYTF
TRBJ2-2,-,TRBV25-1,TRBD1,TGTGCCAGCAGTGAATTAAGAACAGGGGGCACCGGGGAGCTGTTTTTT,CASSELRTGGTGELFF